This record concerns one T cell receptor beta chain sequence. The antigen remains undetermined. Between the trimmed V and J ends, which lost 4 bases and 5 bases, there was a span of 15 bases. CDR1 and CDR2 (germline): SGHRS, YFSETQ. CDR3 length: 14 residues. These data belong to a study of T cells in Graves' hyperthyroidism and ophthalmopathy. Broader study findings: Blood held most thyroid clonotypes expanded above 0.001 frequency.

TCR beta CDR3 sequences were amplified from RNA transcripts. TCR CDR3 underwent first-round RT-PCR with the HTBI primer set. TCRdb analysed the multiplex PCR reads with MiXCR anew, one entry per CDR3 protein. The table shows hundreds of thousands of distinct CDR3 sequences, with roughly 15% occurring only once. The cohort's ophthalmopathy patients, a group with duration under 3 months, had a Clinical Activity Score of at least 3 and a NOSPECS grade of at least 4. Based on clinical symptoms, serum thyroxine and TRAb, thyroid ultrasound and orbital computed tomography, diagnoses were reached. From roughly 10 ml of fresh peripheral blood, PBMCs were isolated.

The sample was blood. The chain couples TRBV5-1 to TRBJ1-2; D perhaps matches TRBD1 (6 bases). The clonotype comes from a woman aged 40 to 55 with Graves' ophthalmopathy. The CDR3: CASSTSGAPYGYTF. For the CDR3, the DNA is TGCGCCAGCAGCACATCAGGGGCCCCTTATGGCTACACCTTC.